This TCR beta chain was sequenced in a study of blood T cells in healthy people across ages. Study observations and caveats: Those diversity estimates obtained from one million T cells were thought to be underestimates.

With a J-beta primer mix and a sample-barcoded 5' primer, a second PCR ran about 6 to 11 cycles. Paired-end reads containing CDR3 totaled no fewer than 3 million for each sample. MiXCR was run by TCRdb on the 5' RACE reads, yielding one entry per CDR3 protein. The sample records 2 million or so distinct CDR3 sequences, around half being singletons. About this clonotype itself: Antigen: not known.

Aged roughly 6 to 100, donors were systemically healthy Caucasians from Russia. Every participating donor contributed about 10 milliliters of peripheral blood through a draw. The sample was blood. The sequence derives from a woman aged 40 to 55 in good health.

CDR3 coding DNA: TGTGCCGTCCGAGGGACTAGCGGCAACGATGAGCAGTTCTTC. Its protein product is CAVRGTSGNDEQFF. The chain recombines TRBV10-3 with TRBJ2-1; 11 bases align to TRBD2. V shed 11 bases, J shed 8 bases, and the junction held 11 bases outside the gene matches. Germline lookup yields CDR1 ENHRY and CDR2 SYGVKD. The CDR3 has 14 residues.